One sample yielded the 17 T cell receptor beta chains listed below, sequenced in a study of tumor-infiltrating lymphocytes in primary liver carcinoma. Germline DNA was extracted alongside blood RNA, which was obtained from unsorted whole blood. Reverse transcription of about 0.5 ug total RNA with a constant-region primer produced TCR beta cDNA. Amplification in three nested multiplex PCR rounds with slightly modified ARM-PCR gave rise to TCR beta libraries. The first two PCR rounds used TRBV1-TRBV30 primers with a Cbeta primer, roughly 10 cycles each. Using its own MiXCR run on the multiplex PCR reads, TCRdb lists one record per CDR3 protein. The profile shows some 320,000 distinct CDR3 sequences, approximately 65% of them singletons. The sample consisted of peripheral blood. The receptors were sampled from a man in his forties with primary liver carcinoma and hepatitis B virus infection.

On this clonotype: This may be a read error: a much more frequent sequence differs by one nucleotide. This chain links TRBV12-3 or TRBV12-4 with TRBJ2-6; D may be TRBD1 (6 bases). The CDR3 loop spans 16 amino acids. CDR3 region: CASSPSRGDGANILTF. The CDR3 DNA reads as TGTGCCAGCAGCCCCTCCAGGGGCGATGGGGCCAACATCCTGACTTTC.

As to this clonotype: The CDR3 end shows no conserved phenylalanine or tryptophan, and so a read error is likely. The V call is TRBV11-2, the J call TRBJ2-1; D ambiguous. The CDR3 totals 12 residues. Germline CDR1 reads SGHAT; CDR2 reads FQNNGV. V gave up 3 bases and J gave up 7 bases, with 7 bases separating them. CDR3 nucleotides: TGTGCCAGCAGCTTGCCTTTTAATGAGCAGTTCCTC. Amino acids: CASSLPFNEQFL.

Points on this clonotype: This may arise from a read error, as a much more abundant clone is one base away. The V and J genes are TRBV5-6 and TRBJ2-5; 7 nucleotides align to TRBD1. This CDR3 is 14 amino acids long. The junction had 8 bases not matched to a gene; V was cut back by 2 bases and J by 7 bases. Germline V gene lookup returns CDR1 SGHDT and CDR2 YYEEEE. The CDR3 coding sequence is TGTGCCAGCAGCTTTGGAGACAGGGAAGGGACCCAGTACTTC. Encoded protein: CASSFGDREGTQYF.

A remark on this clonotype: This could be a read error, since a much larger clone is one nucleotide away. The genes are TRBV4-3 and TRBJ2-6; 9 bases fit TRBD1. Germline V lookup: CDR1 LGHNA, CDR2 YSLEER. The CDR3 contains 18 residues. This chain's CDR3 is CARSQPGQGVGGANVLTF. Here the CDR3 DNA reads TGCGCCAGAAGCCAACCGGGACAGGGTGTCGGAGGGGCCAACGTCCTGACTTTC.

A remark on this clonotype: This may be a read error, as it is one base from a much larger clone. In this CDR3 the conserved last residue, phenylalanine or tryptophan, is missing, so a read error is likely. The V and J genes are TRBV29-1 and TRBJ1-5; D not certain. This CDR3 contains 14 residues. V gave up 6 bases and J gave up 1 base, with 13 bases separating them. Germline lookup yields CDR1 SQVTM and CDR2 ANQGSEA. The CDR3 protein is CSVPRQESNQPQHY. DNA for the CDR3: TGCAGCGTGCCGAGGCAGGAAAGCAATCAGCCCCAGCATTAT.

A remark on this clonotype: The conserved closing phenylalanine or tryptophan is absent in this CDR3, likely reflecting a read error. V usage is TRBV6-5 and J usage is TRBJ1-1, with 9 bases identical to TRBD1. The CDR3 contains 14 residues. Germline CDR1 is MNHEY and CDR2 is SVGAGI. Trimming cost V 6 bases and J 11 bases; bases outside gene matches: 13. The CDR3 here is CASSSAVRDREAFY. For the CDR3, the DNA is TGTGCCAGCAGCTCAGCTGTCCGGGACAGGGAGGCTTTCTAT.

This clonotype is medium-sized by share. This chain joins TRBV11-2 and TRBJ2-1; 8 nucleotides align to TRBD1. Germline CDR1 and CDR2: SGHAT and FQNNGV. After removal of 5 bases from V and 7 bases from J, the junction contained 7 bases not matched to a gene. The CDR3 spans 14 residues. The CDR3 coding sequence is TGTGCCAGCAGCCCCACGACAGGGGTGAATGAGCAGTTCTTC. Protein: CASSPTTGVNEQFF.

This clonotype was counted ten times or more. The J gene is TRBJ2-7, the V gene TRBV6-1; D remains unclear. Trimming pared 2 bases from V and 5 bases from J, leaving 10 bases between. CDR3 length: 13 residues. Germline lookup yields CDR1 MNHNS and CDR2 SASEGT. This chain's CDR3 is CASSEMPLNEQYF. The CDR3 bases are TGTGCCAGCAGTGAAATGCCGCTCAACGAGCAGTACTTC.

Remarks on this clonotype: A much larger clone lies one base from this, so it may be a read error. The rearrangement uses TRBV6-2 or TRBV6-3 and TRBJ2-1, with 7 bases identical to TRBD2. This CDR3 has 15 residues. Germline values: CDR1 MNHEY, CDR2 SVGEGT. This CDR3 is CTSSLTSATRGEQFF. In nucleotides, the CDR3 is TGTACCAGCAGCCTTACTAGCGCAACGAGGGGTGAGCAGTTCTTC.

Regarding this clonotype: At one end the junction does not follow the germline gene, possibly because of a read error. The chain combines TRBV11-2 with TRBJ1-1; no reliable D call. The CDR3 is 13 residues long. Germline V gene data show CDR1 as SGHAT and CDR2 as FQNNGV. In nucleotides, the CDR3 is TGTGACAGCAGCTTAGGAGGCCCAATTTCGGCTTTCTTT. Translated: CDSSLGGPISAFF.

To note about this clonotype: The junction departs from the called germline gene at one end, perhaps through a read error. The chain has TRBV10-3 and TRBJ2-1, with D uncertain. Germline V lookup: CDR1 ENHRY, CDR2 SYGVKD. The CDR3 totals 13 residues. The CDR3 protein is CAIRESQDNEQFF. The CDR3 bases are TGTGCCATCAGAGAGTCGCAGGACAATGAGCAGTTCTTC.

On this clonotype: This may stem from a read error, because a much larger clone lies one nucleotide away. The chain carries TRBV6-6 and TRBJ2-3; a possible D gene is TRBD1 (5 bases). This CDR3 region has 15 residues. Germline lookup yields CDR1 MNHNY and CDR2 SVGAGI (reference sequence). The V and J ends lost 7 bases and 4 bases respectively, with 18 bases between them. The CDR3 DNA reads as TGTGCCAGCACCTTTAGGACATGGGGCGCAGATACGCAGTATTTT. As protein: CASTFRTWGADTQYF.

Points on this clonotype: At one end the junction does not follow the germline gene, possibly because of a read error. The chain uses TRBV12-3 or TRBV12-4 and TRBJ2-5; D remains unclear. This CDR3 region has 12 residues. The CDR3 DNA reads as TGTGCCAGCAGGAGTGGGAAAGAGACTCAGTACTTC. It is translated as CASRSGKETQYF.

There are a few counts of this clonotype. V and J are TRBV5-1 and TRBJ2-2; 12 positions match TRBD2. CDR1 and CDR2 (germline): SGHRS, YFSETQ. The CDR3 consists of 18 residues. Trimming cost V 4 bases and J 0 bases; bases outside gene matches: 7. CDR3 nucleotides: TGCGCCAGCAGCATCCGACTAGCGGGGGTAACGAACACCGGGGAGCTGTTTTTT. It is translated as CASSIRLAGVTNTGELFF.

This clonotype has ten or more counts. V is TRBV4-3 and J is TRBJ1-4; D is ambiguous. Germline V CDR1 and CDR2: LGHNA, YSLEER. Trimming shortened V by 0 bases and J by 5 bases, and 10 bases separated the two germline ends. This CDR3 has 15 amino acids. CDR3 DNA: TGCGCCAGCAGCCAAGATCGGCGGAAAAATGAAAAACTGTTTTTT. Translation gives CASSQDRRKNEKLFF.

This clonotype was recorded once. A junction end diverges from the germline sequence, so it may reflect a read error. The CDR3 DNA reads TGTGCCAGCAGTTACCTTACACCGAACACCGGGGAGGTGTTTTTT. Protein product: CASSYLTPNTGEVFF. The rearrangement joins TRBV6-5 to TRBJ2-2; maybe TRBD2 (6 bases). Germline loops: CDR1 MNHEY, CDR2 SVGAGI. This CDR3 region has 15 residues.

Concerning this clonotype itself: This sequence may be a read error, since a much larger clone differs from it by one base. The chain employs TRBV29-1 and TRBJ1-2; D is possibly TRBD1 (5 bases). This CDR3 has 14 amino acids. Per the germline V gene, CDR1 is SQVTM and CDR2 is ANQGSEA. V was clipped by 3 bases and J by 1 base, with 12 bases between them. This chain's CDR3 is CSVDGGYRNYGYTF. CDR3 nucleotides: TGCAGCGTTGATGGGGGGTACCGTAACTATGGCTACACCTTC.